This T cell receptor beta chain appears in the sequencing data of a study of blood T cell repertoires in COVID-19. Study details: The United States, Italy and Spain were the sources of the acute and convalescent COVID-19 samples.

This table comes from immunoSEQ multiplex PCR, and its TCRdb copy is limited to in-frame clones, with some not included. The sample records roughly 100,000 clones, 84% being singletons. V was pared by 5 bases and J by 0 bases, with 5 bases of the junction left unmatched. The CDR3 is 15 residues long. CDR1 SGHRS and CDR2 YFSETQ come from the germline V gene. This TCR came from a woman aged 60-75 years with acute or convalescent COVID-19. V gene TRBV5-1 combines with J gene TRBJ1-3; 7 bases align to TRBD1. The sequenced sample was peripheral blood. This CDR3 reads CASRKQGSSGNTIYF. The CDR3 nucleotides read TGCGCCAGCAGAAAACAGGGGAGCTCTGGAAACACCATATATTTT.